This TCR beta chain was documented in a study of cytomegalovirus exposure and HLA in healthy donors. Looking at the study overall: Roughly 180 million T cells yielded 100 million or so unique TCR beta sequences in earlier analysis.

PCR was performed using 60 Vbeta and 13 Jbeta primers. Libraries were prepared by immunoSEQ multiplex PCR; TCRdb keeps only in-frame clonotypes and omits some of them. The sample carries around 150,000 clones, roughly three quarters recorded once. Donors likely had unrecorded immune exposures despite being nominally healthy when sampled. Study results and caveats: In a later analysis, TCR beta V- and J-gene trimming was associated with a missense DCLRE1C variant.

This CDR3 is built from 15 residues. The ends lost 3 bases at V and 8 bases at J; junction bases unmatched: 15. In germline, CDR1 is GTSNPN, CDR2 SVGIG (reference sequence). A remark on this clone: Its antigen is unknown.

This receptor was obtained from a woman aged 40 to 50 in good health and CMV-seronegative. The rearrangement joins TRBV30 to TRBJ1-2, with 7 bases that match TRBD1. The sample taken for sequencing was PBMCs. The CDR3 DNA follows: TGTGCCTGGAGGAGGGACAGCACTACTCTCCGGGGCTACACCTTC. Its translation: CAWRRDSTTLRGYTF. Looking up the rest from reference TRBV30 and TRBJ1-2 gives the full variable domain: SQTIHQWPATLVQPVGSPLSLECTVEGTSNPNLYWYRQAAGRGLQLLFYSVGIGQISSEVPQNLSASRPQDRQFILSSKKLLLSDSGFYLCAWRRDSTTLRGYTFGSGTRLTVV.